This entry lists 14 T cell receptor beta chains sequenced from one sample in a study of PD-1 blockade in classical Hodgkin lymphoma. Assay used: immunoSEQ multiplex PCR; TCRdb lists only in-frame clones, some missing. The table lists about 16,000 clones, about 61% of them singletons. Time point described: cycle 4 day 1 (C4D1), after 6 weeks of nivolumab. Each of the patients experienced relapse following autologous stem cell transplantation, and their brentuximab vedotin exposure differed. This material consisted of peripheral blood mononuclear cells (PBMCs), taken before the fourth cycle of nivolumab. These receptors were obtained from a human donor with classical Hodgkin lymphoma.

A few counts support this clone. V and J are TRBV5-1 and TRBJ1-4, with 11 bases lining up with TRBD1. CDR1 is SGHRS and CDR2 is YFSETQ in the germline V gene. This CDR3 contains 15 residues. Trimming took 4 bases from V and 8 from J; bases not matched to a gene: 7. CDR3 DNA sequence: TGCGCCAGCAGCGTTGGGACAGGGGGTGTGGAAAAACTGTTTTTT. Protein: CASSVGTGGVEKLFF.

This rearrangement joins TRBV28 to TRBJ1-4; 10 positions match TRBD1. With 5 bases clipped from V and 8 bases from J, the junction kept 8 bases outside the gene matches. The CDR3 is 15 amino acids. CDR1 and CDR2 (germline): MDHEN, SYDVKM. The CDR3 here is CASSPWTGGKEKLFF. For the CDR3, the DNA is TGTGCCAGCAGTCCTTGGACAGGGGGTAAAGAAAAACTGTTTTTT.

Written as DNA, the CDR3 is TGCGCCAGCAGCTTGGAGGGGGCCCAAGAGACCCAGTACTTC. This translates into CASSLEGAQETQYF. This sequence joins TRBV5-1 and TRBJ2-5, with 7 bases aligning to TRBD1. Trimming removed 0 bases from V and 1 base from J; junction bases left unmatched: 0. The CDR3 loop spans 14 amino acids. Germline CDR1 and CDR2: SGHRS and YFSETQ. The complete variable domain, with remaining parts taken from reference TRBV5-1 and TRBJ2-5, reads KAGVTQTPRYLIKTRGQQVTLSCSPISGHRSVSWYQQTPGQGLQFLFEYFSETQRNKGNFPGRFSGRQFSNSRSEMNVSTLELGDSALYLCASSLEGAQETQYFGPGTRLLVL.

DNA for the CDR3: TGTGCCAGCAGTTTCATGGGGGTGAGAGCCAAAAACATTCAGTACTTC. Its protein is CASSFMGVRAKNIQYF. The chain is built from TRBV28 and TRBJ2-4; D is tentatively TRBD1 or TRBD2 (5 bases each). The germline CDR1 and CDR2 sequences are MDHEN and SYDVKM. Trimming removed 3 bases from V and 0 bases from J, with 12 bases in between. The CDR3 is 16 amino acids. The variable domain in full, completed from reference TRBV28 and TRBJ2-4, reads DVKVTQSSRYLVKRTGEKVFLECVQDMDHENMFWYRQDPGLGLRLIYFSYDVKMKEKGDIPEGYSVSREKKERFSLILESASTNQTSMYLCASSFMGVRAKNIQYFGAGTRLSVL.

This chain joins TRBV27 and TRBJ2-1, with 9 bases matching TRBD1. The CDR3 loop spans 15 amino acids. The V gene's germline CDR1 is MNHEY and CDR2 SMNVEV (reference sequence). V gave up 5 bases and J gave up 6 bases; unmatched junction bases: 8. Here the CDR3 reads CASSNGTGMANEQFF. In DNA, the CDR3 is TGTGCCAGCAGTAATGGGACAGGGATGGCCAATGAGCAGTTCTTC.

By sample fraction, this clone is medium-sized. The V and J genes are TRBV5-6 and TRBJ1-3, with D uncertain. CDR3 length: 16 residues. Trimming pared 2 bases from V and 0 bases from J, leaving 12 bases between. Germline V CDR1 and CDR2: SGHDT, YYEEEE. In nucleotides, the CDR3 is TGTGCCAGCAGCTTTCGACGCGGGTTCTCTGGAAACACCATATATTTT. Encoded protein: CASSFRRGFSGNTIYF.

A note on this clone: This may be a read error, as it is one base from a much larger clone. The chain uses TRBV7-2 and TRBJ2-5, with 11 bases identical to TRBD1. Losses at the gene ends were 4 bases for V and 5 bases for J; bases not matched to a gene: 9. From germline, CDR1 is SGHTA and CDR2 FQGNSA. The CDR3 loop spans 16 amino acids. The DNA for the CDR3 is TGTGCCAGCAGCTCGTCGGGACAGGGGGTTCGGGAGACCCAGTACTTC. Its protein is CASSSSGQGVRETQYF. The variable domain in full, with the rest retrieved from reference TRBV7-2 and TRBJ2-5, is GAGVSQSPSNKVTEKGKDVELRCDPISGHTALYWYRQSLGQGLEFLIYFQGNSAPDKSGLPSDRFSAERTGGSVSTLTIQRTQQEDSAVYLCASSSSGQGVRETQYFGPGTRLLVL.

This chain uses TRBV27 with TRBJ2-1, with D hard to call. From germline, CDR1 is MNHEY and CDR2 SMNVEV (reference sequence). The CDR3 covers 11 residues. V dropped 3 bases and J dropped 8 bases, with 5 bases sitting between them. CDR3 DNA sequence: TGTGCCAGCAGTTTCGGCGATGAGCAGTTCTTC. It encodes CASSFGDEQFF.

The gene calls are TRBV11-2 and TRBJ2-3; no clear D. V lost 5 bases and J lost 3, with 6 bases in between. CDR3 length equals 12 residues. In germline, CDR1 is SGHAT, CDR2 FQNNGV. CDR3: CASSPETDTQYF. The CDR3 DNA follows: TGTGCCAGCAGCCCCGAAACAGATACGCAGTATTTT.

A single count supports this clone. The chain uses TRBV7-7 and TRBJ2-3; D is uncertain. Trimming stripped 2 bases from V and 6 bases from J, with 9 bases between. Germline CDR1 and CDR2: SSHAT and FNYEAQ (reference sequence). This CDR3 comprises 13 residues. The CDR3 loop is CASSLTPWDTQYF. The CDR3, as DNA: TGTGCCAGCAGCTTAACCCCCTGGGATACGCAGTATTTT.

The chain carries TRBV18 and TRBJ2-3; D unresolved. V was shortened by 4 bases and J by 3 bases, with 8 bases between the two germline ends. From germline, CDR1 is KGHSH and CDR2 LQKENI. This CDR3 has 13 residues. The CDR3 DNA follows: TGTGCCAGCTCACTATTCCCGACAGATACGCAGTATTTT. This encodes CASSLFPTDTQYF.

CDR3 loop: CASSLAGVHNIQYF. The CDR3 DNA reads TGCGCCAGCAGCCTTGCGGGAGTGCACAACATTCAGTACTTC. The V and J genes are TRBV4-1 and TRBJ2-4; 7 bases map to TRBD2. With 4 bases clipped from V and 7 bases from J, the junction kept 7 bases outside the gene matches. This CDR3 region has 14 residues. CDR1 and CDR2 (germline): MGHRA, YSYEKL.

This clone has a handful of counts. The genes are TRBV4-2 and TRBJ2-1; D perhaps matches TRBD2 (6 bases). Germline assignment: CDR1 LGHNA and CDR2 YNFKEQ. V lost 1 base and J lost 4, with 14 bases in between. The CDR3 sequence is 16 residues long. CDR3 in DNA: TGTGCCAGCAGCCAAGGGTGGCGGGACCGGTACAATGAGCAGTTCTTC. This sequence encodes CASSQGWRDRYNEQFF.

Within the sample, this clone is medium-sized. At the DNA level, this CDR3 is encoded by other sequences in the same sample as well. The V gene is TRBV7-3, the J gene TRBJ1-2; TRBD1 aligns across 7 bases. Losses at the gene ends were 5 bases for V and 5 bases for J; bases not matched to a gene: 5. Germline assignment: CDR1 SGHTA and CDR2 FQGTGA. The CDR3 is 13 amino acids. The CDR3 loop is CASSEGQSYGYTF. CDR3 bases: TGTGCCAGCAGCGAGGGACAGAGTTATGGCTACACCTTC.